The 16 T cell receptor beta chains below all came from one sample that was sequenced in a study of blood T cell repertoires in COVID-19. Here immunoSEQ multiplex PCR was the method, and the copy in TCRdb shows in-frame clones only, minus some. Here the sample spans roughly 290,000 clones, around 91% being singletons. The sequencing sample was made of peripheral blood. These receptors all stem from a woman aged 55-70 years with acute or convalescent COVID-19.

This chain links TRBV25-1 with TRBJ1-2; D may be TRBD1 (5 bases). V lost 0 bases and J lost 3, with 8 bases in between. CDR1 and CDR2 (germline): MGHDK, SYGVNS. CDR3 size: 14 residues. This CDR3 is CASSEYWGDYGYTF. In DNA, the CDR3 is TGTGCCAGCAGTGAATATTGGGGCGACTATGGCTACACCTTC.

The chain carries TRBV18 and TRBJ2-2; 10 bases match TRBD1. Germline V gene sequence: CDR1 KGHSH, CDR2 LQKENI. CDR3 length equals 16 residues. V was pared by 3 bases and J by 2 bases, with 3 bases of the junction left unmatched. CDR3: CASSPGTGVNTGELFF. In DNA form, the CDR3 reads TGTGCCAGCTCACCGGGGACAGGGGTTAACACCGGGGAGCTGTTTTTT.

This clone appeared a single time. The rearrangement uses TRBV7-2 and TRBJ1-1, with D possibly being TRBD1 (5 bases). V was trimmed by 2 bases and J by 11 bases, leaving 18 bases between them. Germline CDR1 SGHTA, CDR2 FQGNSA. The CDR3 is 14 residues long. DNA for the CDR3: TGTGCCAGCAGCTTACACTCCCTCTCAAGGGGTGCTTTCTTT. Its protein is CASSLHSLSRGAFF.

The chain carries TRBV14 and TRBJ2-3, with TRBD1 identical over 7 bases. The length of the CDR3 is 16 residues. Germline trimming cut 6 bases from V and 2 bases from J; bases unmatched to any gene: 11. Germline V gene sequence: CDR1 SGHDN, CDR2 FVKESK. CDR3: CASSRQGFLITDTQYF. CDR3 sequence (DNA): TGTGCCAGCAGTCGACAGGGCTTTCTAATCACAGATACGCAGTATTTT.

This clone was detected a few times. The chain couples TRBV28 to TRBJ1-2; D is ambiguous. Germline CDR1 is MDHEN and CDR2 is SYDVKM. The ends were cut back, 3 bases at V and 0 bases at J, with 8 bases in the middle. The CDR3 totals 14 residues. The CDR3 bases are TGTGCCAGCAGTTTTTGGCAGTCTAACTATGGCTACACCTTC. Amino acid sequence: CASSFWQSNYGYTF.

This clone was seen a handful of times. The chain recombines TRBV5-1 with TRBJ1-5; D uncertain. The CDR3 length is 13 residues. Germline-derived CDR1 and CDR2 are SGHRS and YFSETQ. V was shortened by 0 bases and J by 7 bases, with 8 bases between the two germline ends. CDR3 sequence reads: CASSLGGGQPQHF. The CDR3 coding sequence is TGCGCCAGCAGCTTGGGCGGTGGGCAGCCCCAGCATTTT.

The rearrangement uses TRBV7-3 and TRBJ1-4; possible D gene TRBD1, 5 bases. The V and J ends lost 2 bases and 2 bases respectively, with 6 bases between them. Germline CDR1 and CDR2: SGHTA and FQGTGA. This CDR3 contains 14 residues. The CDR3 protein is CASSLGGTNEKLFF. CDR3 bases: TGTGCCAGCAGCTTAGGGGGGACTAATGAAAAACTGTTTTTT. Full variable domain (outside the CDR3, taken from reference TRBV7-3 and TRBJ1-4): GAGVSQTPSNKVTEKGKYVELRCDPISGHTALYWYRQSLGQGPEFLIYFQGTGAADDSGLPNDRFFAVRPEGSVSTLKIQRTERGDSAVYLCASSLGGTNEKLFFGSGTQLSVL.

V gene TRBV27 combines with J gene TRBJ1-6; D uncertain. Germline V gene lookup returns CDR1 MNHEY and CDR2 SMNVEV (reference sequence). This CDR3 contains 18 residues. V lost 2 bases, J lost 9 bases, and 23 bases lay in between. CDR3 coding DNA: TGTGCCAGCAGTTTAGTGGGAGTCGCGGTTGTCGGTGGTTCACCCCTCCACTTT. Protein product: CASSLVGVAVVGGSPLHF.

The rearrangement joins TRBV12-3 or TRBV12-4 to TRBJ2-1; D not certain. This CDR3 comprises 11 residues. The V gene lost 4 bases and the J gene lost 10 bases, with 8 bases spanning the gap. Here the CDR3 reads CASSSDLEQFF. The CDR3, as DNA: TGTGCCAGCAGTTCTGATCTAGAGCAGTTCTTC.

This rearrangement joins TRBV9 to TRBJ2-1, with 11 positions matching TRBD2. The CDR3 loop spans 14 amino acids. Germline assignment: CDR1 SGDLS and CDR2 YYNGEE. Trimming took 7 bases from V and 9 from J; bases not matched to a gene: 9. The CDR3 here is CASSTTSGSLEQFF. The CDR3, as DNA: TGTGCCAGCTCTACCACTAGCGGGAGTCTTGAGCAGTTCTTC.

This clone was seen only once. This sequence joins TRBV4-2 and TRBJ2-2, with 9 bases lining up with TRBD2. This CDR3 spans 16 amino acids. The V gene's germline CDR1 is LGHNA and CDR2 YNFKEQ. The trim removed 6 bases at V and 6 bases at J, leaving 11 bases unmatched. CDR3 region: CASSRLAGGRAGELFF. CDR3 coding DNA: TGTGCCAGCAGTCGACTGGCGGGGGGGCGAGCCGGGGAGCTGTTTTTT.

The chain employs TRBV7-2 and TRBJ1-2; D ambiguous. Germline CDR1 and CDR2: SGHTA and FQGNSA. CDR3 size: 17 residues. V was shortened by 2 bases and J by 4 bases, with 20 bases between the two germline ends. In DNA, the CDR3 is TGTGCCAGCAGCTTATATATTGAACGGTCCTTATTCTATGGCTACACCTTC. Encoded protein: CASSLYIERSLFYGYTF.

The V and J genes are TRBV12-3 or TRBV12-4 and TRBJ1-6, with TRBD1 matching 12 bases. J was trimmed by 12 bases and V by 6 bases; bases with no gene match: 3. This CDR3 spans 13 amino acids. The CDR3 region is CASRGTGGRPLHF. In DNA form, the CDR3 reads TGTGCCAGCAGAGGGACAGGGGGCAGACCCCTCCACTTT.

This chain uses TRBV18 with TRBJ1-4; 9 bases match TRBD1. The germline gives CDR1 KGHSH, CDR2 LQKENI. The CDR3 contains 16 residues. The J segment lost 0 bases and the V segment lost 4 bases, leaving 3 bases of the junction unmatched. The CDR3 reads CASSLRQGATNEKLFF. DNA for the CDR3: TGTGCCAGCTCACTACGACAGGGGGCAACTAATGAAAAACTGTTTTTT.

The J gene is TRBJ2-7, the V gene TRBV5-4, with D possibly being TRBD2 (6 bases). Germline V gene lookup returns CDR1 SGHNT and CDR2 YYREEE (reference sequence). This CDR3 has 13 residues. The ends were cut back, 5 bases at V and 0 bases at J, with 9 bases in the middle. CDR3 in DNA: TGTGCCAGCAGTGGACTAAGCTCCTACGAGCAGTACTTC. As protein: CASSGLSSYEQYF.

The chain uses TRBV19 and TRBJ1-1; 9 bases are a match to TRBD1. The junction had 5 bases not matched to a gene; V was cut back by 5 bases and J by 1 base. Germline CDR1 reads LNHDA; CDR2 reads SQIVND (reference sequence). The CDR3 is made up of 15 amino acids. The CDR3 here is CASSPGDRENTEAFF. The CDR3 DNA reads TGTGCCAGTAGTCCAGGGGACAGGGAGAACACTGAAGCTTTCTTT.